This TCR beta chain was observed in a study of T cells in Graves' hyperthyroidism and ophthalmopathy. Study-level information: Peripheral blood sampling occurred at initial diagnosis, before any treatment.

The study left out patients who had uncontrolled infection, other autoimmune disease, pregnancy or lactation. Regions amplified from RNA transcripts were the TCR beta CDR3 regions. First-round RT-PCR targeting the TCR CDR3 was performed with the HTBI primer set. TCRdb recomputed calls from the multiplex PCR reads with MiXCR, one row per CDR3 protein. The data hold about 560,000 distinct CDR3 sequences, with over 15% observed a single time. V lost 7 bases to trimming and J lost 4 bases, with 13 bases between them. Germline values: CDR1 MDHEN, CDR2 SYDVKM. CDR3 length equals 13 residues. The sequence was collected from a woman under 30 with Graves' hyperthyroidism. V and J are TRBV28 and TRBJ1-1; TRBD1 is a possible D gene (6 bases). Sequencing was performed on blood. The CDR3 sequence is CASTLWGATEAFF. CDR3 nucleotide sequence: TGTGCCAGCACCCTATGGGGGGCCACTGAAGCTTTCTTT.